The rows below give T cell receptor beta chains drawn from one sample of a study of blood T cell repertoires in COVID-19. TCRdb's table, derived via immunoSEQ multiplex PCR, lists solely in-frame clones and lacks some. The table shows 180,000 or so clones, with roughly 88% occurring only once. Material: peripheral blood. These receptors were obtained from a middle-aged woman with COVID-19, enrolled during active disease. CDR3s include the opening cysteine and the closing phenylalanine or tryptophan. A D gene is named only where the DNA matches it firmly. Where a row states a size, it is once, few, many or the class of an expanded clone; other rows omit it.

V gene	J gene	clone size	D gene	CDR3 DNA	CDR3 protein
TRBV5-1	TRBJ2-2	.	.	TGCGCCAGCAGCTTACCAATAGGGGCCGGGGAGCTGTTTTTT	CASSLPIGAGELFF
TRBV6-5	TRBJ2-7	.	.	TGTGCCAGCAGACCCTATCGGGGGAACTACGAGCAGTACTTC	CASRPYRGNYEQYF
TRBV6-1	TRBJ2-1	.	.	TGTGCCAGCAGTGAACCACAGGGAGTGGACAATGAGCAGTTCTTC	CASSEPQGVDNEQFF
TRBV6-5	TRBJ1-1	.	TRBD1	TGTGCCAGCAGTTTTCAGGGGGCTGACGCCACTGAAGCTTTCTTT	CASSFQGADATEAFF
TRBV15	TRBJ2-6	few	.	TGTGCCACCAGCAGAGAGGAGGGCCCTGGGGCCAACGTCCTGACTTTC	CATSREEGPGANVLTF
TRBV27	TRBJ1-1	.	.	TGTGCCAGCAGTTTAAAGCTAAACACTGAAGCTTTCTTT	CASSLKLNTEAFF
TRBV5-5	TRBJ1-5	.	.	TGTGCCAGCAGCTTGGCAGGGAAGGGAAGGCAGCCCCAGCATTTT	CASSLAGKGRQPQHF
TRBV28	TRBJ2-7	.	.	TGTGCCAGCAGTTTTCTGACAGGCCCCCACGAGCAGTACTTC	CASSFLTGPHEQYF
TRBV7-9	TRBJ2-1	once	.	TGTGCCAGCAGCCTGGGTGGTAGGGGCGCCTACAATGAGCAGTTCTTC	CASSLGGRGAYNEQFF
TRBV7-8	TRBJ2-1	.	TRBD2	TGTGCCAGCAGCTTAATGGAACTAGCGGGAGTTGAGCAGTTCTTC	CASSLMELAGVEQFF
TRBV5-3	TRBJ1-5	.	.	TGTGCCAGAAGCTGGGAAGGGGCCCTGAATCAGCCCCAGCATTTT	CARSWEGALNQPQHF
TRBV6-5	TRBJ2-1	once	.	TGTGCCAGCAGTTACGCGGACAGCCTTAATGAGCAGTTCTTC	CASSYADSLNEQFF
TRBV5-1	TRBJ2-7	once	TRBD1	TGCGCCAGCAGCGGGGGACAGGGGAACAGGATGAAAGAGCAGTACTTC	CASSGGQGNRMKEQYF
TRBV23-1	TRBJ1-1	.	.	TGCGCCAGCAGTCCCCCCGGACTTCGGGTAGAACCAAGAATCAGGGGTAACACTGAAGCTTTCTTT	CASSPPGLRVEPRIRGNTEAFF
TRBV24-1	TRBJ2-1	.	.	TGTGCCACCAGTGATTTAGGAGCGGTAGGGCCCTACAATGAGCAGTTCTTC	CATSDLGAVGPYNEQFF
TRBV6-5	TRBJ2-3	few	TRBD2	TGTGCCAGCCGACTAGCGCTCAGCACAGATACGCAGTATTTT	CASRLALSTDTQYF
TRBV18	TRBJ1-2	once	TRBD1	TGTGCCAGCTCACCACGGGCAGGGGGGCTCACCTTC	CASSPRAGGLTF
TRBV2	TRBJ1-1	.	.	TGTGCCACCAGGACGGGAAGCGGTCGGGCTTTCTTT	CATRTGSGRAFF
TRBV5-1	TRBJ2-1	.	TRBD2	TGCGCCAGCGGAGGGACTAGCGGATGGGATGAGCAGTTCTTC	CASGGTSGWDEQFF
TRBV5-1	TRBJ1-6	.	.	TGCGCCAGCAGCTTGGGGGGCAGGGCGGTGAATTCACCCCTCCACTTT	CASSLGGRAVNSPLHF
TRBV19	TRBJ2-1	.	.	TGTGCCAGTAGTATCTTGGGGGGCTCCTACAATGAGCAGTTCTTC	CASSILGGSYNEQFF
TRBV19	TRBJ1-5	.	.	TGTGCCAGTAGTATTTTACGCGACACAGGTCAGCCCCAGCATTTT	CASSILRDTGQPQHF
TRBV28	TRBJ1-2	few	TRBD1	TGTGCCAGCAGTTTTTCAGGGGGAGGCGGCTACACCTTC	CASSFSGGGGYTF
TRBV27	TRBJ2-2	.	TRBD1	TGTGCCAGCGGAAATCAGGGGGCTATGGGGGAGCTGTTTTTT	CASGNQGAMGELFF
TRBV11-2	TRBJ1-2	once	.	TGTGCCAGCAGCTTAGGAGGAGGTCAGCACTATGGCTACACCTTC	CASSLGGGQHYGYTF
TRBV3-1/TRBV3-2	TRBJ1-1	.	.	TGTGCCAGCAGCCAAGATCGGCAGGGGTACACTGAAGCTTTCTTT	CASSQDRQGYTEAFF
TRBV5-1	TRBJ1-1	.	.	TGCGCCAGCAACCTTGCGCAGAACACTGAAGCTTTCTTT	CASNLAQNTEAFF
TRBV19	TRBJ1-2	few	.	TGTGCCAGTAGTACCTCGGGCTATGGCTACACCTTC	CASSTSGYGYTF
TRBV3-1/TRBV3-2	TRBJ2-6	.	.	TGTGCCAGCTCAACTGGGGCCAACGTCCTGACTTTC	CASSTGANVLTF
TRBV5-1	TRBJ2-5	.	TRBD2	TGCGCCAGCAGCTTGGACAGCGGGGGGACACAAGAGACCCAGTACTTC	CASSLDSGGTQETQYF
TRBV28	TRBJ2-2	.	TRBD2	TGTGCCAGCGTCAAGCCGGGACTAGTGGACACCGGGGAGCTGTTTTTT	CASVKPGLVDTGELFF
TRBV19	TRBJ2-1	.	.	TGTGCCAGTAGTCAACGGGGTTACAATGAGCAGTTCTTC	CASSQRGYNEQFF
TRBV11-2	TRBJ1-3	.	TRBD1	TGTGCCAGCAGCTTCATGAACAGGGGAACAGGAAACACCATATATTTT	CASSFMNRGTGNTIYF
TRBV7-9	TRBJ1-2	few	.	TGTGCCAGCAGCCAGGAAGTAGTCAGGATATGGGGCTACACCTTC	CASSQEVVRIWGYTF
TRBV5-1	TRBJ1-4	.	.	TGCGCCAGCAGCTTGGCAGGGGCTAATGAAAAACTGTTTTTT	CASSLAGANEKLFF